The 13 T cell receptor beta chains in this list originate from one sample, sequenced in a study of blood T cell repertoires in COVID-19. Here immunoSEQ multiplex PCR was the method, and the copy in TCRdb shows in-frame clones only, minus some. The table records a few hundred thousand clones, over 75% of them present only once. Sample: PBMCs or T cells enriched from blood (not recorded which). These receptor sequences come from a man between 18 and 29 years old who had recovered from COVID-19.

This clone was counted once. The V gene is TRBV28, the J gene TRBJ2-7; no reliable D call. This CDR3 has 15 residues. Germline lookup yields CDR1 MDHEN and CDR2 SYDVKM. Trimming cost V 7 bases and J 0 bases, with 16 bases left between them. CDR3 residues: CASKRPEFSSYEQYF. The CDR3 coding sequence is TGTGCCAGCAAGCGCCCGGAGTTCAGCTCCTACGAGCAGTACTTC.

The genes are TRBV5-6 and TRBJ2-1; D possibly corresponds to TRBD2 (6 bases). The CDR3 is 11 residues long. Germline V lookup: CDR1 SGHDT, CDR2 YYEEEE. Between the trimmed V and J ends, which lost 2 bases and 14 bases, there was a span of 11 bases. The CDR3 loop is CASSFGGRKFF. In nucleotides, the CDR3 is TGTGCCAGCAGCTTTGGAGGGAGGAAGTTCTTC.

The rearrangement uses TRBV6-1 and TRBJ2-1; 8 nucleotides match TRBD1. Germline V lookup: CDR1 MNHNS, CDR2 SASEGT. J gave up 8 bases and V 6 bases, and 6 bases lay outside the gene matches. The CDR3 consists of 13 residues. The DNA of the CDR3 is TGTGCCAGCAGACGACAGGGGCTGGATGAGCAGTTCTTC. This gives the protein CASRRQGLDEQFF.

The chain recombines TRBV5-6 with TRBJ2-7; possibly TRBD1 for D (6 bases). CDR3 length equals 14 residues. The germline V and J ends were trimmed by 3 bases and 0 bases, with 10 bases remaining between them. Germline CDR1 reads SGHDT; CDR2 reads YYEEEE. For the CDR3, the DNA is TGTGCCAGCAGCTCCCGGGACACCTCCTACGAGCAGTACTTC. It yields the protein CASSSRDTSYEQYF.

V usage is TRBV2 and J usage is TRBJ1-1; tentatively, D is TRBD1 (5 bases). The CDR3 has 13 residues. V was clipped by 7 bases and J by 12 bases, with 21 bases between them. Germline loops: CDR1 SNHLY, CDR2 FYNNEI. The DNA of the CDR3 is TGTGCCAGCATGGGGGGTGAAGCGGTGGATACTTTCTTT. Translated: CASMGGEAVDTFF.

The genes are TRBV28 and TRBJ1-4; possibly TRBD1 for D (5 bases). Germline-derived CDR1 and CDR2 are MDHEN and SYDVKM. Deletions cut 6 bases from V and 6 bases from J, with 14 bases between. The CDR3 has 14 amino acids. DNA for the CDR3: TGTGCCAGCAGATTGCTCGGGGGGGATGAAAAACTGTTTTTT. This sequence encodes CASRLLGGDEKLFF.

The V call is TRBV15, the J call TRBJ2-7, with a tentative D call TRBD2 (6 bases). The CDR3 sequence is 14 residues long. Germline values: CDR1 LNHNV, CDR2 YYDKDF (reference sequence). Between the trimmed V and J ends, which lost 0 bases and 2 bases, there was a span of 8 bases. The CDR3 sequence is CATSRDPGAYEQYF. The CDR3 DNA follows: TGTGCCACCAGCAGAGATCCGGGAGCCTACGAGCAGTACTTC.

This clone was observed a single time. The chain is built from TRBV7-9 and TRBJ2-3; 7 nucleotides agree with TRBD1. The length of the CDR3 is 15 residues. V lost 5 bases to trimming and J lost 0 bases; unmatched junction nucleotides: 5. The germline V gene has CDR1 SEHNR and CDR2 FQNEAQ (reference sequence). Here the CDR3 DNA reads TGTGCCAGCAGCGATCCGGGACAGAGCACAGATACGCAGTATTTT. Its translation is CASSDPGQSTDTQYF.

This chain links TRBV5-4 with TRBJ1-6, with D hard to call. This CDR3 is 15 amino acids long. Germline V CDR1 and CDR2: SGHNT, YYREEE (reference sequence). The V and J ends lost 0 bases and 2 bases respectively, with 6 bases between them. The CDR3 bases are TGTGCCAGCAGCTTGGGCCAGACCTATAATTCACCCCTCCACTTT. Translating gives CASSLGQTYNSPLHF.

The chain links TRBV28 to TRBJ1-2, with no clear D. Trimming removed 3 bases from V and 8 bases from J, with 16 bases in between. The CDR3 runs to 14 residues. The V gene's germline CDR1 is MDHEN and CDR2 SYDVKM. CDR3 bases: TGTGCCAGCAGTTTGAATATCGGGTTTTCGGGCTACACCTTC. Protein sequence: CASSLNIGFSGYTF.

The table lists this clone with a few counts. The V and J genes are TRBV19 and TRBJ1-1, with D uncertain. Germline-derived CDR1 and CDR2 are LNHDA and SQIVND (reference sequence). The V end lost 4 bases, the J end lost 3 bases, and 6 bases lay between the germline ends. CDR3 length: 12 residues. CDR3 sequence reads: CASSRVDTEAFF. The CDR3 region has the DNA TGTGCCAGTAGTAGAGTCGACACTGAAGCTTTCTTT.

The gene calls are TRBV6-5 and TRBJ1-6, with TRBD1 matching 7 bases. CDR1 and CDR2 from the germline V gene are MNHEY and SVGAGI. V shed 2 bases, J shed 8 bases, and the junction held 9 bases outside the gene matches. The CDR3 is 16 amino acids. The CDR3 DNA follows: TGTGCCAGCAGTTACGGAAAGGGGGCTTTGTATTCACCCCTCCACTTT. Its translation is CASSYGKGALYSPLHF.

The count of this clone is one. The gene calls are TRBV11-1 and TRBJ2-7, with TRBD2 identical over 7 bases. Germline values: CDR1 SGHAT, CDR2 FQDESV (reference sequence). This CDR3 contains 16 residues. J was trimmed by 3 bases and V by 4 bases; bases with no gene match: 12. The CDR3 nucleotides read TGTGCCAGCAGCTCAAGGGGAGGGGAAAAAGGCTACGAGCAGTACTTC. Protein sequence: CASSSRGGEKGYEQYF.